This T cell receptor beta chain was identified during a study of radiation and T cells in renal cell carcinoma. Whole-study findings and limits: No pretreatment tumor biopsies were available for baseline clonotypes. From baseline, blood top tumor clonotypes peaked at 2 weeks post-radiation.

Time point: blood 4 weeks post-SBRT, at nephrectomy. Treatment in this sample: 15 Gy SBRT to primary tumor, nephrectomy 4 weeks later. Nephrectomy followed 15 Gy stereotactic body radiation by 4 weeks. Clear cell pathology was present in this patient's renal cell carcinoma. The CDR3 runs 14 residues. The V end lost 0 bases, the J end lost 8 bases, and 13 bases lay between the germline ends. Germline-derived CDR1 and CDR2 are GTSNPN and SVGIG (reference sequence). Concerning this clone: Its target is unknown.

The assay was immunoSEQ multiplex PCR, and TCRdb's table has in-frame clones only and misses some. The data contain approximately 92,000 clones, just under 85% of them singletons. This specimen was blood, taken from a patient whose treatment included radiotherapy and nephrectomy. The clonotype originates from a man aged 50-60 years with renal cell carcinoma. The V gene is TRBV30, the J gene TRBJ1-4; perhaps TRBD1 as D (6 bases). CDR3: CAWSVWGRGEKLFF. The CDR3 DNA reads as TGTGCCTGGAGTGTTTGGGGGCGAGGGGAAAAACTGTTTTTT.